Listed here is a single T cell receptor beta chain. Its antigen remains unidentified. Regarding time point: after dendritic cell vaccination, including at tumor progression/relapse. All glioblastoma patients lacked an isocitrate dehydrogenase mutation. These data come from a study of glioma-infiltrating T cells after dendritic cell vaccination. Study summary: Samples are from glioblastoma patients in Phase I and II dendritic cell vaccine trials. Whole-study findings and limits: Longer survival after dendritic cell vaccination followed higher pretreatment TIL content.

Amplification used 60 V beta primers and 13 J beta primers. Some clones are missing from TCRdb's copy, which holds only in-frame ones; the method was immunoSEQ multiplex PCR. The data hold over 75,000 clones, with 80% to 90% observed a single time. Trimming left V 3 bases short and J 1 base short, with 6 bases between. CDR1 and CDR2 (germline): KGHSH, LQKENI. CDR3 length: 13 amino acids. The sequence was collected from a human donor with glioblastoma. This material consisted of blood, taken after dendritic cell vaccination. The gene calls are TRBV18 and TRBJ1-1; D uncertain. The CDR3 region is CASSPSQNTEAFF. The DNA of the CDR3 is TGTGCCAGCTCACCTTCACAGAACACTGAAGCTTTCTTT. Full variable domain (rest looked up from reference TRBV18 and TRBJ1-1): NAGVMQNPRHLVRRRGQEARLRCSPMKGHSHVYWYRQLPEEGLKFMVYLQKENIIDESGMPKERFSAEFPKEGPSILRIQQVVRGDSAAYFCASSPSQNTEAFFGQGTRLTVV.